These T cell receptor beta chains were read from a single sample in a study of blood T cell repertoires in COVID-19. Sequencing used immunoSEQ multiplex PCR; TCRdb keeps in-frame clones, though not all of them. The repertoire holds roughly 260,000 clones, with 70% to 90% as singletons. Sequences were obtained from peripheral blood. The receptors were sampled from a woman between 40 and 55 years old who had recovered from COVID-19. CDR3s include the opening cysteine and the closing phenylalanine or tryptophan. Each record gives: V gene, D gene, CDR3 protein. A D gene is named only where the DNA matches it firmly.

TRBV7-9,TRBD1,CASSLAGTGTDTQYF
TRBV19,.,CASSMSRGSGNTIYF
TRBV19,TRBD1,CASSFDREETQYF
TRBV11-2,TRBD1,CASSSLPGQGAVETQYF
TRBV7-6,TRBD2,CASSSTQREGSNEQFF
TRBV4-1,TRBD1,CASSLAQTSGGLNQPQHF
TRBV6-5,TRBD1,CASSYGGTGSYEQYF
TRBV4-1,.,CASSPGPAGMVTDTQYF
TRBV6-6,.,CASSYPRGRDTQYF
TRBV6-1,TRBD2,CASSVTPGGSTDTQYF
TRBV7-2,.,CASSGEAYEQYF